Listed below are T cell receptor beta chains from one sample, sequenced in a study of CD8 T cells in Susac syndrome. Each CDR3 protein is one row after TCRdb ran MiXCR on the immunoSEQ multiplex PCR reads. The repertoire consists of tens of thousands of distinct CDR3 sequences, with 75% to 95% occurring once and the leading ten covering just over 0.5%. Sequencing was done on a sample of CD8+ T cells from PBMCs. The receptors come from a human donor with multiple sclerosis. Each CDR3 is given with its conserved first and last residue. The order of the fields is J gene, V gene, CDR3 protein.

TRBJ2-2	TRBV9	CASSDASGGANTGELFF
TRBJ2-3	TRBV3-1	CASRPNPGQFMDTQYF
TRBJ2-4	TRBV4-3	CASSQDEGGIQYF
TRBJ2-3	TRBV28	CASSTHPTRDTQYF
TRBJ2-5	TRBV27	CASRGLQETQYF
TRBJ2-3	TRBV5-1	CASSLAQGADTQYF
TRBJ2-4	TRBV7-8	CASSSDRLNIQYF
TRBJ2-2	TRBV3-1	CASSHSFAGTLNTGELFF
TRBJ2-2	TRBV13	CASSVTGLAHTGELFF
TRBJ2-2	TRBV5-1	CASSPTGLAGDTGELFF
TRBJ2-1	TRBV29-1	CSVDFWSSIGIHEQFF
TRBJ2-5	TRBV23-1	CASSLPLETQYF
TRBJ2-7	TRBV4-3	CASSQDGTGLTYEQYF
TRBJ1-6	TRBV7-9	CASSVGGGYNSPLHF
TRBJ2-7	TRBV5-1	CASSLETSGFAYEQYF
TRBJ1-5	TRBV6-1	CASREAGMINQPQHF
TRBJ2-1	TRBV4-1	CASSQDPLAGVGNEQFF
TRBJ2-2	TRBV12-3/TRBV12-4	CASSFSGGGELFF
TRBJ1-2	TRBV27	CASSLSGVAGYTF
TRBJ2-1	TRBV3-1	CASRGDGGGAYNEQFF
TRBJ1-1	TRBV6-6	CASSYAEGALTEAFF
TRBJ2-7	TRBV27	CASSLGGFSYEQYF
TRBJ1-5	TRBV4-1	CASSQEDRPSNQPQHF
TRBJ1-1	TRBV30	CAWSMGMNTEAFF
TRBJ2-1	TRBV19	CASSVGLLNSYNEQFF
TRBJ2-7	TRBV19	CASSPASSYEQYF
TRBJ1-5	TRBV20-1	CSARGEYSNQPQHF
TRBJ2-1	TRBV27	CASSEGLAFDEQFF
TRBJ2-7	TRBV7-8	CASSLERFSYEQYF